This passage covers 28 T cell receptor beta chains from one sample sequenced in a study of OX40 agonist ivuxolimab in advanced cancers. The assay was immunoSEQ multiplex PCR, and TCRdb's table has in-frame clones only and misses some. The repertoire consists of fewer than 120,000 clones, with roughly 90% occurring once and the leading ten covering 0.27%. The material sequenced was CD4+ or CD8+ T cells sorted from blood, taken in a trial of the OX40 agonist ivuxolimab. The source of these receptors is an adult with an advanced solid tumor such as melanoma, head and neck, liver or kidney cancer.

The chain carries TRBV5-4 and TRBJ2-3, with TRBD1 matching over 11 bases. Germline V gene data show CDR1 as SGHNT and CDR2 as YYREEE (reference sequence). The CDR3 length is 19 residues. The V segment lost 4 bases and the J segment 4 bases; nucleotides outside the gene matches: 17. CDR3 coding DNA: TGTGCCAGCAGCGCGGATCACAAAAGGACAGGGGGCTCCGCAGATACGCAGTATTTT. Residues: CASSADHKRTGGSADTQYF.

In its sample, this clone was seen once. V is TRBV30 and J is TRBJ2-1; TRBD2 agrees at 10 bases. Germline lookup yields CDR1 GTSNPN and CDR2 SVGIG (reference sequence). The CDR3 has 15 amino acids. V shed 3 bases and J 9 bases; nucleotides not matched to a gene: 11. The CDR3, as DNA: TGTGCCTGGAGCCTAAGCGGGAGGGAGGGCAGTGAGCAGTTCTTC. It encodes CAWSLSGREGSEQFF.

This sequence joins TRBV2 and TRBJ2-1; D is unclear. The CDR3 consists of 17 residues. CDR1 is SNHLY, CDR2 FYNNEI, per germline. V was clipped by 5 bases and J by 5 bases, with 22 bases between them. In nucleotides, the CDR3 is TGTGCCAGCAGTCGAAATGGCCCCAGGACGATTGACAATGAGCAGTTCTTC. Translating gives CASSRNGPRTIDNEQFF.

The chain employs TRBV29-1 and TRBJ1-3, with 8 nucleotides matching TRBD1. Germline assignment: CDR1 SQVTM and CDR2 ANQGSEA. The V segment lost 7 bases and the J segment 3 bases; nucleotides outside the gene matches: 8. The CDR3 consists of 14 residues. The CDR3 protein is CSAGQGNFGNTIYF. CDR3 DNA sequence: TGCAGCGCAGGACAGGGAAACTTTGGAAACACCATATATTTT.

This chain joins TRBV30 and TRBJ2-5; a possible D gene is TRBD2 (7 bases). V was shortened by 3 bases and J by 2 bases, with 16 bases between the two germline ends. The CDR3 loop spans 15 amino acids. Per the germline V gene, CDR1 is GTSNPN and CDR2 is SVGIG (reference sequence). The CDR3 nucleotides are TGTGCCTGGAGGGAGGGGGGGGAGGGACAAGAGACCCAGTACTTC. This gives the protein CAWREGGEGQETQYF.

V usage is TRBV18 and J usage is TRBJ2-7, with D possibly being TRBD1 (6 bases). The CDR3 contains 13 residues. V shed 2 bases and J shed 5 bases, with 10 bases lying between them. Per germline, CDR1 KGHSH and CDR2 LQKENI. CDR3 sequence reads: CASSPDRRDEQYF. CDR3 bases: TGTGCCAGCTCACCAGACAGGAGAGACGAGCAGTACTTC.

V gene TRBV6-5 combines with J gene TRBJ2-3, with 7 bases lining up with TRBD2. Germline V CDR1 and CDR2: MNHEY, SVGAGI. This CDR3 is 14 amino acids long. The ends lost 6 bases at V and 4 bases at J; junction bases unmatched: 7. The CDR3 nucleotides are TGTGCCAGCAGCAGGGAGGGAAGGGCAGATACGCAGTATTTT. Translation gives CASSREGRADTQYF.

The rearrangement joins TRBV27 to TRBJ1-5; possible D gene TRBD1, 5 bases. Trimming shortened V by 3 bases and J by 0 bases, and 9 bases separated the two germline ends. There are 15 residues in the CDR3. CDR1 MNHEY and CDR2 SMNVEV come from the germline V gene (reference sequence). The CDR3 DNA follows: TGTGCCAGCAGTTTTTCGGGGGTTAGCAATCAGCCCCAGCATTTT. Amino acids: CASSFSGVSNQPQHF.

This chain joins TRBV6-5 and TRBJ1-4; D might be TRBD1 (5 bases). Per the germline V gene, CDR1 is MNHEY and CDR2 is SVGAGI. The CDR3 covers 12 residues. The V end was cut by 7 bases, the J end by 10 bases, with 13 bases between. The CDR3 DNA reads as TGTGCCAGCATCTCCTGGGACGGAAAACTGTTTTTT. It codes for CASISWDGKLFF.

As DNA, the CDR3 is TGCGCCAGCAAGACCGCCGCCGACGGCGAGCAGTACTTC. This sequence encodes CASKTAADGEQYF. The rearrangement uses TRBV5-1 and TRBJ2-7, with no clear D. Germline-derived CDR1 and CDR2 are SGHRS and YFSETQ. Trimming shortened V by 6 bases and J by 6 bases, and 16 bases separated the two germline ends. This CDR3 is built from 13 residues.

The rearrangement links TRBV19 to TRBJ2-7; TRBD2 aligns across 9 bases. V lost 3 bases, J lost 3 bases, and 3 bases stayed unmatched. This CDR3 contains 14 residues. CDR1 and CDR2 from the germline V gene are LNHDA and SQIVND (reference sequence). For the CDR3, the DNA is TGTGCCAGTAGTATGGTAGCGGGAGACTACGAGCAGTACTTC. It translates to CASSMVAGDYEQYF.

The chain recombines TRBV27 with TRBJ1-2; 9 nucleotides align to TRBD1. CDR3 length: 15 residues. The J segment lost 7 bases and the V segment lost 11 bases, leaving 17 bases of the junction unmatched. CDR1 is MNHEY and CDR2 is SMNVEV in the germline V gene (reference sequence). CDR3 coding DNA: TGTGCCTCCCGCCCCGACCTAACAGGGGGCGGTGGCTACACCTTC. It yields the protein CASRPDLTGGGGYTF.

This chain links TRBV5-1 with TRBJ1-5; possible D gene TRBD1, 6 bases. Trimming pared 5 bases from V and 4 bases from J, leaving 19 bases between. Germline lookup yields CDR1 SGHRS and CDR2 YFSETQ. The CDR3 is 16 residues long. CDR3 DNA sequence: TGCGCCAGCAGTCCGGATGGCAGGGGAAGTAATCAGCCCCAGCATTTT. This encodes CASSPDGRGSNQPQHF.

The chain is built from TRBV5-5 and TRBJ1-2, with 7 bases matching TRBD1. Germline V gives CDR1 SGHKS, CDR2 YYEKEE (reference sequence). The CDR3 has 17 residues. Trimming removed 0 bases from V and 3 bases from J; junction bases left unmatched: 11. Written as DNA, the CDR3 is TGTGCCAGCAGCTTGGTGTCAGGGGGGCGGTGGGACTATGGCTACACCTTC. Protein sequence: CASSLVSGGRWDYGYTF.

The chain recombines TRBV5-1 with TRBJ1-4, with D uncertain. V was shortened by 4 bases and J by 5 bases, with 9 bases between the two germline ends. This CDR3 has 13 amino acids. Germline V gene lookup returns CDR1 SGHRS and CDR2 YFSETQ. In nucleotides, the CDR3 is TGCGCCAGCAGCCTAGGACTCAATGAAAAACTGTTTTTT. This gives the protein CASSLGLNEKLFF.

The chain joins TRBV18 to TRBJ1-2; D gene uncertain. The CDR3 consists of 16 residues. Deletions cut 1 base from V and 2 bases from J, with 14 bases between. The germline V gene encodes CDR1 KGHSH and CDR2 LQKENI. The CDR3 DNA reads TGTGCCAGCTCACCACGGATTGAGGGTAACAACTATGGCTACACCTTC. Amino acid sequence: CASSPRIEGNNYGYTF.

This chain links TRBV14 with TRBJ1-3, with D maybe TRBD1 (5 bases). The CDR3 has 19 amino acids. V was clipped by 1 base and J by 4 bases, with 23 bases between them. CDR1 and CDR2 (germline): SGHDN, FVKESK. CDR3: CASSQGIRDGVPRGNTIYF. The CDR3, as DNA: TGTGCCAGCAGCCAAGGAATCAGGGACGGAGTCCCTCGGGGAAACACCATATATTTT.

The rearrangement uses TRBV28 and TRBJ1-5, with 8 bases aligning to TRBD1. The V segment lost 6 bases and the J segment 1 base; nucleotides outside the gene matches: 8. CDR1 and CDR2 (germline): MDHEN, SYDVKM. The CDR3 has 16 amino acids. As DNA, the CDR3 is TGTGCCAGCAGCCAAAGCCGGACAGGGAGCAATCAGCCCCAGCATTTT. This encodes CASSQSRTGSNQPQHF.

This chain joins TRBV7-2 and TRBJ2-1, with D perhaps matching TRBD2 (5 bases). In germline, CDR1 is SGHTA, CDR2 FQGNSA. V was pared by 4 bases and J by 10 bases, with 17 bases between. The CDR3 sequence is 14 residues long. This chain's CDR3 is CASSSNPGIGEQFF. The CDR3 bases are TGTGCCAGCAGCTCCAATCCGGGAATCGGGGAGCAGTTCTTC.

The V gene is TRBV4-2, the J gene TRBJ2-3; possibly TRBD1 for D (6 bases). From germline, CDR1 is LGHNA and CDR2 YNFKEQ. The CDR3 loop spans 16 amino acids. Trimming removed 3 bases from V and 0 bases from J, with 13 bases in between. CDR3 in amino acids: CASSQQGQPSTDTQYF. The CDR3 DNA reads TGTGCCAGCAGCCAGCAAGGACAGCCAAGCACAGATACGCAGTATTTT.

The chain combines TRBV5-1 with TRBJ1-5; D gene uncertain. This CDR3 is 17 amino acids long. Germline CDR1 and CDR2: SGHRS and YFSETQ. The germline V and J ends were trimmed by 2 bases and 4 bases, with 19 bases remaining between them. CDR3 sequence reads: CASSLLIADGLNQPQHF. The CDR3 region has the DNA TGCGCCAGCAGCTTACTTATCGCAGACGGCCTAAATCAGCCCCAGCATTTT. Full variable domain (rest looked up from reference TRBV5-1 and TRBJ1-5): KAGVTQTPRYLIKTRGQQVTLSCSPISGHRSVSWYQQTPGQGLQFLFEYFSETQRNKGNFPGRFSGRQFSNSRSEMNVSTLELGDSALYLCASSLLIADGLNQPQHFGDGTRLSIL.

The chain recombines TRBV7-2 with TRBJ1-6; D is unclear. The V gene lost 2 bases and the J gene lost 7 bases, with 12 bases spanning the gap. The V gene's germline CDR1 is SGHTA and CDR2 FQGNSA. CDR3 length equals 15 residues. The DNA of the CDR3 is TGTGCCAGCAGCTTAAGGGCAGCGGAGAATTCACCCCTCCACTTT. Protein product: CASSLRAAENSPLHF.

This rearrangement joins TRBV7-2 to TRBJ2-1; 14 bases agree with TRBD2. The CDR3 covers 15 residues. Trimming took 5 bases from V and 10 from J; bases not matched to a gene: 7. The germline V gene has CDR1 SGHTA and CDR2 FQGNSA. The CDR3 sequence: CASSQGLAGAQEQFF. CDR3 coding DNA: TGTGCCAGCAGCCAGGGACTAGCGGGAGCACAGGAGCAGTTCTTC. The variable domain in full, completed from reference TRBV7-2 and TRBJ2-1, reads GAGVSQSPSNKVTEKGKDVELRCDPISGHTALYWYRQSLGQGLEFLIYFQGNSAPDKSGLPSDRFSAERTGGSVSTLTIQRTQQEDSAVYLCASSQGLAGAQEQFFGPGTRLTVL.

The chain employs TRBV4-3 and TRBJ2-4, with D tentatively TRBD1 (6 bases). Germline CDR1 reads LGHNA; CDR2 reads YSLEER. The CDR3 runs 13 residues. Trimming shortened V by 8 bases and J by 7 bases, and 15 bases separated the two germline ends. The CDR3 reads CASGEAGVNIQYF. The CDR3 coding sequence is TGCGCCAGCGGAGAGGCAGGGGTGAACATTCAGTACTTC.

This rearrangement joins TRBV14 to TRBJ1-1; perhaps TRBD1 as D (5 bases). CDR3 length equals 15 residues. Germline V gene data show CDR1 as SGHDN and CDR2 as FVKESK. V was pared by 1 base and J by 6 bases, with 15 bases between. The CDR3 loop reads CASSQGGKGGAEAFF. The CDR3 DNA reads TGTGCCAGCAGCCAAGGTGGGAAGGGAGGGGCTGAAGCTTTCTTT.

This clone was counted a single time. The CDR3 loop is CASSLGRRSNQPQHF. CDR3 coding DNA: TGTGCCAGCTCCCTCGGCAGGCGTAGCAATCAGCCCCAGCATTTT. The gene calls are TRBV25-1 and TRBJ1-5; unclear D gene. The CDR3 has 15 residues. The germline gives CDR1 MGHDK, CDR2 SYGVNS. V gave up 8 bases and J gave up 0 bases, with 14 bases separating them.

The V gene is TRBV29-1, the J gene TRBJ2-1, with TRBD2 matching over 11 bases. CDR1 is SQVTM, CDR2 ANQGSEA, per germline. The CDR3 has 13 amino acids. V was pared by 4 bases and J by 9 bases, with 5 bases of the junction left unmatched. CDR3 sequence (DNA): TGCAGCGTTGCGGGGCTAGCGGGGGGTGAGCAGTTCTTC. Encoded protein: CSVAGLAGGEQFF.

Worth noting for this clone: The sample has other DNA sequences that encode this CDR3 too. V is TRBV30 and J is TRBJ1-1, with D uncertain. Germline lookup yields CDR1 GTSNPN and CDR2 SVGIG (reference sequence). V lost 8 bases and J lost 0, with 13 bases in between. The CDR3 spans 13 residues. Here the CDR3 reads CARQRTLNTEAFF. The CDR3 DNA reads TGTGCCCGTCAAAGGACGTTGAACACTGAAGCTTTCTTT.